What follows are 21 T cell receptor beta chains derived from one specimen sequenced in a study of CXCR3-negative and CXCR3-positive naive CD8 T cells (dated 2019 in TCRdb). What the work shows at the level of the full study, not this receptor alone: TRB CDR3s from CXCR3-positive naive cells showed higher hydrophobicity (lower Kidera factor 4), lower energy, and higher strength and volume indices than CXCR3-negative naive cells.

These receptors' antigens are unknown. The run used a NextSeq 550. The Human TCR Profiling Kit (MiLaboratory) was used to prepare UMI-labeled 5' RACE TRB cDNA libraries. Following reprocessing of the reads by TCRdb, the data hold one row per CDR3 protein sequence and no DNA is available. The sample's table lists a count of about 98,000 distinct CDR3 sequences. The biggest ten clones account for 0.7% to 1% of the sample. Sequencing was done on a sample of naive CXCR3+ CD8+ T cells from blood. This sample's cell subset or site label indicates: CD45RO-CCR7+CD27+CD95- naive CD8+ T cells expressing CXCR3 (TNR3+). These TCRs come from a human donor in good health. Some clones in this sample may be carry-over from other donors' samples.

The CDR3 loop is CASSFGPPTDTQYF. This chain connects TRBV28 to TRBJ2-3. Germline V gene data show CDR1 as MDHEN and CDR2 as SYDVKM. The CDR3 consists of 14 residues. Filled out from reference TRBV28 and TRBJ2-3, the complete variable domain reads DVKVTQSSRYLVKRTGEKVFLECVQDMDHENMFWYRQDPGLGLRLIYFSYDVKMKEKGDIPEGYSVSREKKERFSLILESASTNQTSMYLCASSFGPPTDTQYFGPGTRLTVL.

The V gene is TRBV27, the J gene TRBJ2-7; TCRdb's D call, TRBD2, is unchecked because there is no DNA. CDR3 size: 13 residues. Looked up from germline, CDR1 is MNHEY and CDR2 is SMNVEV (reference sequence). This CDR3 reads CASSPSGSYEQYF.

The chain has TRBV5-1 and TRBJ2-7; TCRdb outputs TRBD1, but without DNA this stays unchecked. The germline V gene encodes CDR1 SGHRS and CDR2 YFSETQ. The CDR3 has 14 amino acids. This CDR3 is CASSLDRDGYEQYF.

The rearrangement uses TRBV13 and TRBJ2-5; TCRdb calls TRBD2, which cannot be checked without DNA. Germline V gene sequence: CDR1 PRHDT, CDR2 FYEKMQ (reference sequence). The CDR3 has 15 residues. The CDR3 region is CASSIRGGIRETQYF.

CDR3 residues: CSADTGTADTQYF. This rearrangement joins TRBV29-1 to TRBJ2-3; checking the TCRdb D call of TRBD1 is not possible without DNA. Germline loops: CDR1 SQVTM, CDR2 ANQGSEA. The CDR3 covers 13 residues.

The chain links TRBV20-1 to TRBJ1-2; lacking DNA, the TRBD1 call made by TCRdb goes unchecked. The CDR3 runs 12 residues. Germline lookup yields CDR1 DFQATT and CDR2 SNEGSKA (reference sequence). CDR3 protein: CSATDRDYGYTF.

V is TRBV2 and J is TRBJ2-7; TCRdb lists TRBD1, though no DNA is available to test this call. The CDR3 totals 14 residues. The V gene's germline CDR1 is SNHLY and CDR2 FYNNEI. The CDR3 loop is CASSVRGAPYEQYF.

The chain couples TRBV28 to TRBJ2-7. CDR1 is MDHEN and CDR2 is SYDVKM in the germline V gene. This CDR3 comprises 12 residues. The chain's CDR3 is CASSPTPYEQYF.

The chain recombines TRBV9 with TRBJ2-7; TCRdb lists TRBD1, though no DNA is available to test this call. CDR3 length: 15 amino acids. CDR1 SGDLS and CDR2 YYNGEE come from the germline V gene. Here the CDR3 reads CASSVTPGDNYEQYF.

The V gene is TRBV7-6, the J gene TRBJ2-2; TCRdb returns TRBD1, unconfirmable since there is no DNA. This CDR3 spans 16 amino acids. From germline, CDR1 is SGHVS and CDR2 FNYEAQ. This CDR3 reads CASSSRDRKGTGELFF.

The CDR3 region is CASKPPDNEQFF. The V call is TRBV11-2, the J call TRBJ2-1. CDR1 SGHAT and CDR2 FQNNGV come from the germline V gene. CDR3 size: 12 residues.

This rearrangement joins TRBV6-5 to TRBJ2-1. Germline-derived CDR1 and CDR2 are MNHEY and SVGAGI. The CDR3 length is 12 residues. The CDR3 spells CASSYSSNEQFF.

The chain couples TRBV12-5 to TRBJ2-1; with no DNA, the TCRdb D assignment of TRBD2 cannot be verified. The germline V gene encodes CDR1 LGHNT and CDR2 FRNRAP. This CDR3 spans 16 amino acids. CDR3 in amino acids: CASGLESGGAEHEQFF.

This rearrangement joins TRBV5-1 to TRBJ2-7; the D gene TCRdb calls, TRBD1, cannot be checked with no DNA. This CDR3 comprises 15 residues. Per the germline V gene, CDR1 is SGHRS and CDR2 is YFSETQ. CDR3 sequence: CASSSDGTGLDEQYF.

This chain joins TRBV7-6 and TRBJ1-1; the D call of TRBD1 rests on TCRdb alone, since no DNA is present to check it. Germline V gene sequence: CDR1 SGHVS, CDR2 FNYEAQ. The CDR3 consists of 12 residues. This CDR3 reads CASSPLEGEAFF. The complete variable domain, with remaining parts taken from reference TRBV7-6 and TRBJ1-1, reads GAGVSQSPRYKVTKRGQDVALRCDPISGHVSLYWYRQALGQGPEFLTYFNYEAQQDKSGLPNDRFSAERPEGSISTLTIQRTEQRDSAMYRCASSPLEGEAFFGQGTRLTVV.

The chain's CDR3 is CASSGPSGGIIEQFF. The V call is TRBV7-6, the J call TRBJ2-1; TCRdb outputs TRBD2, but without DNA this stays unchecked. The CDR3 contains 15 residues. Germline-derived CDR1 and CDR2 are SGHVS and FNYEAQ.

The chain uses TRBV28 and TRBJ1-1; TCRdb lists TRBD1, though no DNA is available to test this call. The CDR3 covers 12 residues. The germline CDR1 and CDR2 sequences are MDHEN and SYDVKM. This CDR3 is CASRWDREEAFF.

This chain connects TRBV4-3 to TRBJ2-1; TCRdb lists TRBD1, though no DNA is available to test this call. The germline V gene has CDR1 LGHNA and CDR2 YSLEER. CDR3 length: 14 amino acids. CDR3 amino acids: CASSVRDLGDEQFF.

The chain uses TRBV28 and TRBJ2-7. The CDR3 sequence is 13 residues long. Germline V lookup: CDR1 MDHEN, CDR2 SYDVKM. This CDR3 reads CASSLGIWYEQYF.

J is TRBJ1-6 and V is TRBV27. The CDR3 has 13 amino acids. CDR1 and CDR2 from the germline V gene are MNHEY and SMNVEV (reference sequence). This CDR3 reads CASSLNLNSPLHF.

V usage is TRBV5-1 and J usage is TRBJ2-2; TCRdb gives TRBD1 as the D gene, but with no DNA this cannot be confirmed. The CDR3 totals 18 residues. Germline-derived CDR1 and CDR2 are SGHRS and YFSETQ. CDR3 residues: CASSSWPGTTVSTGELFF.